This T cell receptor beta chain was identified in a study of OX40 agonist ivuxolimab in advanced cancers. Across the study: The treatment was a fully human IgG2 OX40 agonist, ivuxolimab. People in dose escalation had one of these cancers: hepatocellular carcinoma, melanoma, renal cell or head and neck cancer. Partial responses were achieved by three patients: one hepatocellular carcinoma, two cutaneous melanoma.

Profiled with immunoSEQ multiplex PCR; TCRdb holds only in-frame clones, not every one. The table lists tens of thousands of clones, 70% to 90% of them singletons, with approximately 1.2% in the top ten. The count of this clone is one. CDR3 length equals 15 residues. V was clipped by 3 bases and J by 3 bases; unmatched bases: 4. Germline V gives CDR1 SGHVS, CDR2 FNYEAQ. Sequenced here: CD4+ or CD8+ T cells sorted from blood, sampled in a trial of the OX40 agonist ivuxolimab. This chain links TRBV7-6 with TRBJ1-4; 7 bases agree with TRBD1. The sequence was collected from an adult with an advanced solid tumor such as melanoma, head and neck, liver or kidney cancer. In nucleotides, the CDR3 is TGTGCCAGCAGCTTTACAGGGGCGGCTAATGAAAAACTGTTTTTT. It translates to CASSFTGAANEKLFF.